The entry below gives a single T cell receptor beta chain sequence along with its context. Germline is not matched at one junction end, which may reflect a read error. PCR amplification relied on 60 Vbeta primers (plus 13 Jbeta primers). Generated by immunoSEQ multiplex PCR, the TCRdb table keeps only in-frame clones and is missing some. Of about 150,000 clones in the sample, roughly 79% were seen once. The data originate from a study of cytomegalovirus exposure and HLA in healthy donors. The receptor's source is a middle-aged woman in good health and CMV-seropositive. The sequencing sample was made of PBMCs.

The DNA for the CDR3 is TGTGCCGGCAGCTTAGGGGTGTGGGGCAGGGCCACTGAAGCTTTCTTT. Amino acids: CAGSLGVWGRATEAFF. The rearrangement uses TRBV5-4 and TRBJ1-1; weak D call: TRBD1 (5 bases). CDR1 and CDR2 (germline): SGHNT, YYREEE (reference sequence). The CDR3 has 16 residues.